This record concerns one TCR beta chain sequence. Germline CDR1 and CDR2: SEHNR and FQNEAQ (reference sequence). This CDR3 region has 16 residues. J lost 3 bases, V lost 0 bases, and 0 bases had no gene match. The data stem from a study of OX40 agonist ivuxolimab in advanced cancers. Using immunoSEQ multiplex PCR, the repertoire was profiled, and TCRdb retains in-frame clones only, with some absent. Among tens of thousands of clones listed, about 92% were seen once. This specimen was CD4+ or CD8+ T cells sorted from blood, taken in a trial of the OX40 agonist ivuxolimab. The sequence came from an adult with an advanced solid tumor such as melanoma, head and neck, liver or kidney cancer. The chain couples TRBV7-9 to TRBJ2-5; 14 bases are a match to TRBD2. The chain's CDR3 is CASSLATSGREETQYF. The CDR3 nucleotides read TGTGCCAGCAGCTTAGCGACTAGCGGGAGGGAAGAGACCCAGTACTTC.